This is a list of T cell receptor beta chains from one sample in a study of blood T cell repertoires in COVID-19. Clones were read by immunoSEQ multiplex PCR, and TCRdb kept only the in-frame ones, dropping some. The data hold 150,000 to 200,000 clones, with 80% to 90% observed a single time. The specimen was peripheral blood. The receptors originated from a man between 60 and 75 years old with acute or convalescent COVID-19. Each CDR3 is given with its conserved first and last residue. The D gene is left open where the match is weak. A row's size may be missing; if present it is once, few, many or a size class.

>-|TRBJ1-2|TRBV6-5|-
CASSDRQAYGYTF
TGTGCCAGCAGCGACAGGCAGGCCTATGGCTACACCTTC
>-|TRBJ1-1|TRBV18|TRBD1
CASSSRQGSPEAFF
TGTGCCAGCTCATCCAGACAGGGGTCCCCCGAAGCTTTCTTT
>-|TRBJ2-2|TRBV7-3|-
CASSPPGQTTGELFF
TGTGCCAGCAGCCCTCCCGGACAGACCACCGGGGAGCTGTTTTTT
>-|TRBJ2-1|TRBV7-6|-
CASGTGYSYNEQFF
TGTGCCAGCGGCACCGGGTATTCCTACAATGAGCAGTTCTTC
>once|TRBJ2-3|TRBV28|TRBD2
CASSIPGLAGEIDTDTQYF
TGTGCCAGCAGTATACCGGGACTAGCGGGAGAGATAGACACAGATACGCAGTATTTT
>-|TRBJ2-7|TRBV13|TRBD2
CASSATSGGPYEQYF
TGTGCCAGCAGCGCCACTAGCGGAGGGCCCTACGAGCAGTACTTC
>-|TRBJ2-1|TRBV29-1|TRBD2
CSVAETSGPNEQFF
TGCAGCGTTGCTGAGACTAGCGGTCCGAATGAGCAGTTCTTC
>-|TRBJ1-1|TRBV28|-
CASSLQGPTEAFF
TGTGCCAGCAGTTTGCAGGGCCCCACTGAAGCTTTCTTT
>few|TRBJ2-7|TRBV30|-
CAWSWVGPQNEQYF
TGTGCCTGGAGTTGGGTGGGGCCGCAGAACGAGCAGTACTTC
>-|TRBJ2-7|TRBV2|TRBD1
CASTRDREYEQYF
TGTGCCAGTACCCGGGACAGGGAGTACGAGCAGTACTTC
>-|TRBJ1-2|TRBV12-3/TRBV12-4|-
CASVLGRAYGYTF
TGTGCCAGCGTCCTGGGCAGGGCCTATGGCTACACCTTC
>-|TRBJ1-3|TRBV9|TRBD1
CASSVAPGQGISGNTIYF
TGTGCCAGCAGCGTAGCCCCGGGACAGGGGATCTCTGGAAACACCATATATTTT
>-|TRBJ1-2|TRBV5-5|TRBD1
CASSLDRGLYYGYTF
TGTGCCAGCAGCTTGGATAGGGGGCTTTACTATGGCTACACCTTC
>-|TRBJ2-1|TRBV2|TRBD1
CASSHRTDPRDRVGNEQFF
TGTGCCAGCAGTCACCGCACCGATCCTCGGGACAGGGTAGGAAATGAGCAGTTCTTC
>-|TRBJ1-1|TRBV6-5|TRBD1
CASGGQVGTEAFF
TGTGCCAGCGGGGGACAGGTGGGCACTGAAGCTTTCTTT
>-|TRBJ2-1|TRBV3-1/TRBV3-2|TRBD2
CASRQITSGSYNEQFF
TGTGCCAGCAGGCAAATTACTAGCGGGTCCTACAATGAGCAGTTCTTC
>-|TRBJ2-1|TRBV20-1|-
CSGTPGYEQFF
TGCAGTGGGACCCCGGGATATGAGCAGTTCTTC
>-|TRBJ2-2|TRBV15|-
CATSIGGNTGELFF
TGTGCCACCAGCATAGGGGGGAACACCGGGGAGCTGTTTTTT
>-|TRBJ1-1|TRBV5-1|TRBD1
CASSSKKGQTMNTEAFF
TGCGCCAGCAGCTCAAAGAAGGGACAGACCATGAACACTGAAGCTTTCTTT
>-|TRBJ2-5|TRBV5-4|-
CASSLLGRGSGETQYF
TGTGCCAGCAGCTTGCTCGGGAGAGGCTCCGGAGAGACCCAGTACTTC
>-|TRBJ2-3|TRBV27|TRBD2
CATTGGSRSGTQYF
TGTGCCACCACGGGCGGGAGCCGGTCCGGTACGCAGTATTTT
>-|TRBJ1-1|TRBV5-4|-
CASSPKGVGDTEAFF
TGTGCCAGCAGCCCAAAGGGAGTTGGGGACACTGAAGCTTTCTTT
>-|TRBJ1-4|TRBV18|-
CASSPQRATNEKLFF
TGTGCCAGCTCACCTCAGAGGGCAACTAATGAAAAACTGTTTTTT
>-|TRBJ2-2|TRBV7-8|TRBD2
CASSPGLAGNTGELFF
TGTGCCAGCAGCCCGGGACTAGCGGGGAACACCGGGGAGCTGTTTTTT
>-|TRBJ2-3|TRBV19|TRBD2
CASSIWGLAGSTDTQYF
TGTGCCAGTAGTATCTGGGGACTAGCGGGGAGCACAGATACGCAGTATTTT
>-|TRBJ1-1|TRBV30|-
CAWSTDTEAFF
TGTGCCTGGAGTACGGACACTGAAGCTTTCTTT